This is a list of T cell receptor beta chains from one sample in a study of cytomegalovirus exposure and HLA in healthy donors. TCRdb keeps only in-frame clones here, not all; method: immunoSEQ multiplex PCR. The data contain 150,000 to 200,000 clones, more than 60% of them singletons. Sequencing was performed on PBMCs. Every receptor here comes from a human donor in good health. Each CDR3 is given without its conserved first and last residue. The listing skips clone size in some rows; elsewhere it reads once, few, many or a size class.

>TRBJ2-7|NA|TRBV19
ASRDRGSYEQY
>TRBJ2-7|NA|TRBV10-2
AIGLAGGSYEQY
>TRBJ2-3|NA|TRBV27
ASFNRGGNTQY
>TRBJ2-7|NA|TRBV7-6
ASSSPLMPSYEQY
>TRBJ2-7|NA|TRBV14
ASSQDRGQKQY
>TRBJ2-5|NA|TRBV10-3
AISAPQETQY
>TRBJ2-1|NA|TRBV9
ASSPIPDRGNEQF
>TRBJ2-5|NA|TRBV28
ASRSGAGQETQY
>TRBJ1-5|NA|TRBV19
ASSILATAYQPQH
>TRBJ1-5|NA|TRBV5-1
ASSLGQEGKPQH
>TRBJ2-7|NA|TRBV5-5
ASSKQVPGQGPYEQY
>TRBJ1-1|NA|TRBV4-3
ASSQEGEGNTEAF
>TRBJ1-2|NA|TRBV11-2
ASSLGQEGYT
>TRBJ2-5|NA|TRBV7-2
ASSFRTSGGAKETQY
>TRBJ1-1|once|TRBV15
ATTPGQGGPTEAF
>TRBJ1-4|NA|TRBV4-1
ASSRGQGMSNEKLF
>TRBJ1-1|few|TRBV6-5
ASRQKRDSGEAF
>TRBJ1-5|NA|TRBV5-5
ASSLAGQGANQPQH
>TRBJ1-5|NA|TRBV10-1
ASSAGGESNQPQH
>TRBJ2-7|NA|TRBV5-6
ASSGSRDRGPNEQY
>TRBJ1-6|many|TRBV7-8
ASSSRTGSSYNSPLH
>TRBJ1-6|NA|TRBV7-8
ASSFQDSNNSPLH
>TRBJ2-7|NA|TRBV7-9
ASSLSSYEQY
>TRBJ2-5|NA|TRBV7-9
ASSPLLRRRQETQY
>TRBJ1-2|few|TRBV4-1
ASSQGQGQVTYGYT
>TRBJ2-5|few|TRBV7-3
ASSRDRGAETQY
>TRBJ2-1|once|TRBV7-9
ASSLVSGGAYDEQF
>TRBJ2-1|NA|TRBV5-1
ASSLSGLVDYNEQF
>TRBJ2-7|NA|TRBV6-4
ASSDGSGGAEQY
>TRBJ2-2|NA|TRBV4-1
ASSQVTQANTGELF
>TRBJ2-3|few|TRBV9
ASSPRGSGGFQDTQY
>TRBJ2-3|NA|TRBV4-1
ASNRGQGETDTQY
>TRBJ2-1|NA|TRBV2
ASRAASSRGHNEQF
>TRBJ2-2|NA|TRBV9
ASSVRPTPNTGELF
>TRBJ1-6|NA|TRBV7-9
ASSLAQGRWYSPLH
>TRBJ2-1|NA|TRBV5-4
ASSAPLAGGGNEQF
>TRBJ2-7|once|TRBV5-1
ASSLWTQTYEQY
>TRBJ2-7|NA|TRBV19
ASSPRRDRYAEQY
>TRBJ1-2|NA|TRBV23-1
ASIAHGTTSGYT
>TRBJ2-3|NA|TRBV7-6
ASSRTSGGTQY
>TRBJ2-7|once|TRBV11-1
ASSRRVGSYEQY
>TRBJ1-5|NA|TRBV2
ASSGGEPNQPQH
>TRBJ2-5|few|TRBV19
ASSIGVPEETQY
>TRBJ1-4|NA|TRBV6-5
ASSEQGRLGKLF
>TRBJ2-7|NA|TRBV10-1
ASGRDVSGFYEQY
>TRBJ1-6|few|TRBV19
ASTSSGNSPLH
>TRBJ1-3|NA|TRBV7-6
ASRDRGPGNTIY
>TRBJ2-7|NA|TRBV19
ASSPSRYEQY
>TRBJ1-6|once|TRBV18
ASSPTRQGNSPLH